This TCR beta chain emerged from a study of T cells in localized non-small cell lung cancer. Method: immunoSEQ multiplex PCR; TCRdb's copy keeps in-frame clones and lacks some. The sample records some 1,100 clones, 35% to 50% being singletons. In germline, CDR1 is MGHDK, CDR2 SYGVNS. V lost 1 base and J 2 bases, leaving 5 bases between the germline ends. The CDR3 length is 13 residues. The source is a woman aged 40 to 75 with stage I lung adenocarcinoma. The chain employs TRBV25-1 and TRBJ1-2; D may be TRBD1 (5 bases). This material consisted of lung tumor tissue, taken before any cancer treatment. CDR3 sequence (DNA): TGTGCCAGCAGTGAATGGGGGAACTATGGCTACACCTTC. This gives the protein CASSEWGNYGYTF.